These T cell receptor beta chains were read from a single sample in a study of shared clonotypes between healthy human individuals. The method was immunoSEQ multiplex PCR; TCRdb's version includes in-frame clones alone and lacks a portion of them. This repertoire shows roughly 2,500,000 clones, 80% to 95% found once; its top ten account for more than 0.35%. The material sequenced was naive CD4+ T cells from PBMCs. The origin of the receptors is a man younger than 35 in good health. Some clones in this sample may be carry-over from other donors' samples. CDR3s include the opening cysteine and the closing phenylalanine or tryptophan. Each record gives: V gene, CDR3 length, clone size, D gene, J gene, CDR3 protein, CDR3 DNA. A D gene is named only where the DNA matches it firmly. Part of the rows lack a size; the others show once, few, many or a class for expanded clones.

>TRBV7-9|15|NA|TRBD1|TRBJ1-2
CASSDRDSGGGGYTF
TGTGCCAGCAGCGACCGGGACAGCGGGGGTGGTGGCTACACCTTC
>TRBV5-4|13|NA|NA|TRBJ1-1
CASSLGGGTEAFF
TGTGCCAGCAGCTTAGGAGGGGGGACCGAAGCTTTCTTT
>TRBV11-3|12|NA|NA|TRBJ2-3
CASSLEATRKYF
TGTGCCAGCAGCTTAGAAGCTACTAGAAAGTATTTT
>TRBV19|15|NA|NA|TRBJ1-1
CASIARGGRNTEAFF
TGTGCCAGTATCGCGAGGGGCGGACGGAACACTGAAGCTTTCTTT
>TRBV28|13|once|TRBD1|TRBJ1-2
CASSSRTGKGYTF
TGTGCCAGCAGTTCCAGGACAGGGAAGGGCTACACCTTC
>TRBV28|13|NA|NA|TRBJ2-1
CASRRPQGLAEFF
TGTGCCAGCAGGCGACCCCAGGGGCTAGCAGAGTTCTTC
>TRBV30|12|NA|NA|TRBJ2-7
CAWKTVRYEQYF
TGTGCCTGGAAGACAGTTCGCTACGAGCAGTACTTC
>TRBV29-1|13|NA|NA|TRBJ2-7
CSATGRFSYEQYF
TGCAGCGCCACGGGACGGTTCTCCTACGAGCAGTACTTC
>TRBV4-2|16|NA|NA|TRBJ1-4
CASSQDHTGTSQKLFF
TGTGCCAGCAGCCAAGATCATACAGGGACGAGTCAAAAACTGTTTTTT
>TRBV11-2|17|NA|TRBD2|TRBJ2-3
CASSPPRAGGRLNTQYF
TGTGCCAGCAGCCCTCCCCGGGCGGGAGGGCGGTTGAATACGCAGTATTTT
>TRBV11-3|11|NA|NA|TRBJ2-2
CASSSYGELFF
TGTGCCAGCAGCTCATACGGGGAGCTGTTTTTT
>TRBV5-1|14|once|NA|TRBJ2-5
CASSLTGAQETQYF
TGCGCCAGCAGCTTAACAGGAGCCCAAGAGACCCAGTACTTC
>TRBV2|14|NA|NA|TRBJ1-4
CASSESPLGEKLFF
TGTGCCAGCAGTGAGTCCCCGCTGGGCGAAAAACTGTTTTTT
>TRBV4-1|14|NA|NA|TRBJ2-4
CASSSSTSIGLQYF
TGCGCCAGCAGCTCTTCGACTAGTATCGGGCTTCAGTACTTC
>TRBV5-1|16|NA|TRBD2|TRBJ2-5
CASSFFGLAEPETQYF
TGCGCCAGCAGCTTCTTTGGGCTAGCGGAGCCGGAGACCCAGTACTTC
>TRBV28|15|NA|NA|TRBJ1-1
CASSLWTATNTEAFF
TGTGCCAGCAGTTTATGGACAGCGACGAACACTGAAGCTTTCTTT
>TRBV27|15|NA|TRBD1|TRBJ1-1
CASSRLTGVGTEAFF
TGTGCCAGCAGTCGCTTGACAGGGGTAGGTACTGAAGCTTTCTTT
>TRBV9|16|NA|NA|TRBJ2-2
CASSVGTAWATGELFF
TGTGCCAGCAGCGTAGGGACCGCCTGGGCCACCGGGGAGCTGTTTTTT
>TRBV5-1|15|NA|TRBD2|TRBJ2-7
CASSWGAGGPDEQYF
TGCGCCAGCAGCTGGGGGGCGGGAGGGCCAGATGAGCAGTACTTC
>TRBV9|16|NA|TRBD2|TRBJ2-5
CASREWGSGVQETQYF
TGTGCCAGCAGGGAGTGGGGTAGCGGGGTTCAAGAGACCCAGTACTTC
>TRBV4-2|15|NA|TRBD2|TRBJ2-1
CASSPSGFSYNEQFF
TGTGCCAGCAGCCCTAGCGGGTTCTCCTACAATGAGCAGTTCTTC
>TRBV28|10|NA|NA|TRBJ2-1
CAHGGFEQFF
TGTGCCCACGGAGGGTTTGAGCAGTTCTTC